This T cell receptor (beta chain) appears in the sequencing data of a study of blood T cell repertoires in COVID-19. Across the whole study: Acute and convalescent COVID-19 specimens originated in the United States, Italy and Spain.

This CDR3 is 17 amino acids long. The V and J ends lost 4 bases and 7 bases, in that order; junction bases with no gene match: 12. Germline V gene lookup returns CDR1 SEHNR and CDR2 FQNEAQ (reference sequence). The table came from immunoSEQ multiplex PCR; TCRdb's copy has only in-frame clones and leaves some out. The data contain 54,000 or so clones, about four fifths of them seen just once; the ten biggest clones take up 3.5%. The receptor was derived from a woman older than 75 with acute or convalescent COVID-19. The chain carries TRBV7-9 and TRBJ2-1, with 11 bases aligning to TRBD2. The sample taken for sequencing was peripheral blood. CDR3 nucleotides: TGTGCCAGCAGCTCCCACCTTTTAGCGGGAGGGCGGAATGAGCAGTTCTTC. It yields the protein CASSSHLLAGGRNEQFF.